Reported below is one T cell receptor (beta chain). A junction boundary mismatches the germline segment, possibly from a read error. The data are from a study of tumor-infiltrating lymphocytes in primary liver carcinoma. A primer matching the constant region was used to make TCR beta cDNA from 500 to 600 ng of total RNA. Three-round nested multiplex PCR performed with slightly modified ARM-PCR produced the TCR beta libraries. The first two PCR rounds, approximately 11 cycles each, used TRBV1-TRBV30 forward primers and a C-beta reverse primer. TCRdb reprocessed the multiplex PCR reads with MiXCR, giving one entry per CDR3 protein. Here the sample spans over 35,000 distinct CDR3 sequences, 73% being singletons. Unsorted bulk tissue (roughly 19-30 mg) underwent RNA and DNA co-extraction. Cases comprised patients with primary liver carcinoma who received surgical resection. Germline V gives CDR1 LGHNA, CDR2 YSLEER. The CDR3 extends over 17 amino acids.

Material: liver tumor tissue from sampling region 2. Stated subset: tumor region T2, inferior pole. The clonotype originates from a man in his forties with primary liver carcinoma and hepatitis B virus infection. The chain has TRBV4-3 and TRBJ2-5, with 11 bases matching TRBD2. This CDR3 reads CANSQAASGRTGEIQYF. For the CDR3, the DNA is TGCGCCAACAGCCAAGCGGCTAGCGGGAGGACCGGTGAGATCCAGTACTTC.